The 20 T cell receptor beta chains below all came from one sample that was sequenced in a study of cytomegalovirus exposure and HLA in healthy donors. The PCR made use of 60 Vbeta and 13 Jbeta primers. This table comes from immunoSEQ multiplex PCR, and its TCRdb copy is limited to in-frame clones, with some not included. This sample carries about 160,000 clones, about 80% of them seen once, and the ten largest clones take roughly 3.5%. Sequencing was performed on PBMCs. Receptor source: a man younger than 40 in good health and CMV-seropositive.

The chain has TRBV5-6 and TRBJ2-1; 7 nucleotides match TRBD2. Germline loops: CDR1 SGHDT, CDR2 YYEEEE. The V segment lost 4 bases and the J segment 2 bases; nucleotides outside the gene matches: 6. The CDR3 runs 15 residues. CDR3 nucleotide sequence: TGTGCCAGCAGCCTGGCTAGCGGACCCTACAATGAGCAGTTCTTC. Protein product: CASSLASGPYNEQFF.

The chain carries TRBV19 and TRBJ2-7; 7 bases align to TRBD1. CDR3 length: 14 residues. V dropped 3 bases and J dropped 0; count of bases not matched to a gene: 2. In germline, CDR1 is LNHDA, CDR2 SQIVND (reference sequence). Here the CDR3 reads CASSIDRASYEQYF. The DNA of the CDR3 is TGTGCCAGTAGTATCGACAGGGCCTCCTACGAGCAGTACTTC. The entire variable domain, with the rest obtained from reference TRBV19 and TRBJ2-7, is as follows: DGGITQSPKYLFRKEGQNVTLSCEQNLNHDAMYWYRQDPGQGLRLIYYSQIVNDFQKGDIAEGYSVSREKKESFPLTVTSAQKNPTAFYLCASSIDRASYEQYFGPGTRLTVT.

The rearrangement joins TRBV7-2 to TRBJ1-2; D remains unclear. Germline V CDR1 and CDR2: SGHTA, FQGNSA. V was cut by 2 bases and J by 4 bases, with 14 bases left in between. CDR3 length: 15 amino acids. CDR3 bases: TGTGCCAGCAGCTTATGGGAAGGTCGGGGCTATGGCTACACCTTC. Protein sequence: CASSLWEGRGYGYTF.

The gene calls are TRBV19 and TRBJ1-2; D is perhaps TRBD1 (6 bases). Germline CDR1 and CDR2: LNHDA and SQIVND (reference sequence). The V end was cut by 3 bases, the J end by 4 bases, with 9 bases between. The CDR3 contains 13 residues. In DNA, the CDR3 is TGTGCCAGTAGTATTCAGGGGACCTATGGCTACACCTTC. It is translated as CASSIQGTYGYTF.

V gene TRBV19 combines with J gene TRBJ1-2; 9 positions match TRBD1. From germline, CDR1 is LNHDA and CDR2 SQIVND (reference sequence). J lost 2 bases, V lost 8 bases, and 12 bases had no gene match. This CDR3 is 16 amino acids long. The CDR3 sequence is CASEPIPGQGNYGYTF. In nucleotides, the CDR3 is TGTGCCAGTGAACCAATCCCGGGACAGGGAAACTATGGCTACACCTTC. The variable domain in full, completed from reference TRBV19 and TRBJ1-2, reads DGGITQSPKYLFRKEGQNVTLSCEQNLNHDAMYWYRQDPGQGLRLIYYSQIVNDFQKGDIAEGYSVSREKKESFPLTVTSAQKNPTAFYLCASEPIPGQGNYGYTFGSGTRLTVV.

J is TRBJ2-7 and V is TRBV28, with D maybe TRBD2 (5 bases). Per the germline V gene, CDR1 is MDHEN and CDR2 is SYDVKM. The CDR3 runs 15 residues. Trimming took 4 bases from V and 4 from J, leaving 17 bases between them. CDR3 coding DNA: TGTGCCAGCAGTTCGCCGCTGAGGAGGTTGTACGAGCAGTACTTC. Amino acids: CASSSPLRRLYEQYF.

The V gene is TRBV5-6, the J gene TRBJ2-7, with 7 nucleotides matching TRBD1. There are 15 residues in the CDR3. CDR1 is SGHDT and CDR2 is YYEEEE in the germline V gene. V shed 0 bases, J shed 0 bases, and the junction held 3 bases outside the gene matches. The CDR3: CASSLGQGSSYEQYF. CDR3 sequence (DNA): TGTGCCAGCAGCTTGGGACAGGGAAGCTCCTACGAGCAGTACTTC.

The rearrangement joins TRBV29-1 to TRBJ1-2; TRBD1 matches at 8 bases. CDR1 is SQVTM and CDR2 is ANQGSEA in the germline V gene. V was clipped by 7 bases and J by 7 bases; unmatched bases: 8. This CDR3 is 12 amino acids long. CDR3 protein: CSARQGAAGYTF. CDR3 nucleotide sequence: TGCAGCGCCAGGCAGGGGGCGGCTGGCTACACCTTC.

The chain joins TRBV7-2 to TRBJ2-3, with D tentatively TRBD2 (6 bases). Germline V lookup: CDR1 SGHTA, CDR2 FQGNSA. The CDR3 totals 17 residues. V was clipped by 1 base and J by 0 bases, with 14 bases between them. The CDR3 here is CASSLEGGATSTDTQYF. The DNA of the CDR3 is TGTGCCAGCAGCTTAGAAGGCGGGGCAACTAGCACAGATACGCAGTATTTT.

The chain links TRBV7-6 to TRBJ1-5; 8 bases line up with TRBD1. CDR1 is SGHVS, CDR2 FNYEAQ, per germline. The length of the CDR3 is 15 residues. J lost 9 bases, V lost 4 bases, and 11 bases had no gene match. In nucleotides, the CDR3 is TGTGCCAGCAGCTCCTTGGACAGGGAAGTCCGGCCCCAGCATTTT. This gives the protein CASSSLDREVRPQHF.

The chain couples TRBV10-3 to TRBJ2-3; TRBD2 agrees at 7 bases. Looked up from germline, CDR1 is ENHRY and CDR2 is SYGVKD. After removal of 0 bases from V and 4 bases from J, the junction contained 4 bases not matched to a gene. CDR3 length: 15 amino acids. The CDR3: CAISESGGSADTQYF. CDR3 bases: TGTGCCATCAGTGAGTCGGGGGGGTCCGCAGATACGCAGTATTTT.

V and J are TRBV4-1 and TRBJ2-5; 11 bases align to TRBD1. Looked up from germline, CDR1 is MGHRA and CDR2 is YSYEKL. The CDR3 totals 15 residues. The J segment lost 6 bases and the V segment lost 3 bases, leaving 6 bases of the junction unmatched. The chain's CDR3 is CASSQRTGGEKTQYF. The CDR3 DNA is TGCGCCAGCAGCCAGCGGACAGGGGGCGAAAAGACCCAGTACTTC.

This chain joins TRBV28 and TRBJ2-7, with D perhaps TRBD2 (5 bases). Germline V gene data show CDR1 as MDHEN and CDR2 as SYDVKM. Trimming pared 2 bases from V and 7 bases from J, leaving 9 bases between. The CDR3 totals 12 residues. The CDR3 coding sequence is TGTGCCAGCAGTTTACCGGGGTCGGAGCAGTACTTC. It specifies CASSLPGSEQYF.

The chain joins TRBV5-1 to TRBJ2-2; 9 positions agree with TRBD2. Germline assignment: CDR1 SGHRS and CDR2 YFSETQ. The CDR3 sequence is 16 residues long. The V gene end was trimmed by 4 bases and the J gene end by 5 bases; junction bases not matched to a gene: 9. The CDR3 loop reads CASSAGTSLQTGELFF. CDR3 sequence (DNA): TGCGCCAGCAGCGCCGGGACTAGCTTACAGACCGGGGAGCTGTTTTTT.

The V gene is TRBV19, the J gene TRBJ1-5; D unresolved. There are 15 residues in the CDR3. Trimming shortened V by 5 bases and J by 0 bases, and 11 bases separated the two germline ends. Germline CDR1 reads LNHDA; CDR2 reads SQIVND (reference sequence). CDR3 bases: TGTGCCAGTAGTCCCGAGGGTTATAGCAATCAGCCCCAGCATTTT. Translation gives CASSPEGYSNQPQHF. Full variable domain (remainder filled in from reference TRBV19 and TRBJ1-5): DGGITQSPKYLFRKEGQNVTLSCEQNLNHDAMYWYRQDPGQGLRLIYYSQIVNDFQKGDIAEGYSVSREKKESFPLTVTSAQKNPTAFYLCASSPEGYSNQPQHFGDGTRLSIL.

This rearrangement joins TRBV19 to TRBJ2-5; TRBD1 aligns across 11 bases. This CDR3 contains 15 residues. Germline trimming cut 5 bases from V and 4 bases from J; bases unmatched to any gene: 6. The germline CDR1 and CDR2 sequences are LNHDA and SQIVND (reference sequence). CDR3 region: CASSFDGTGGETQYF. CDR3 bases: TGTGCCAGTAGTTTCGATGGGACAGGGGGAGAGACCCAGTACTTC.

V usage is TRBV2 and J usage is TRBJ2-7; the D gene is possibly TRBD1 (6 bases). The CDR3 sequence is 14 residues long. Germline CDR1 is SNHLY and CDR2 is FYNNEI. Trimming removed 7 bases at V and 0 bases at J, with 13 bases between. The CDR3 loop is CASNARTDSYEQYF. DNA of the CDR3: TGTGCCAGCAACGCGCGGACAGACTCCTACGAGCAGTACTTC. The full variable domain, with the rest looked up from reference TRBV2 and TRBJ2-7, is EPEVTQTPSHQVTQMGQEVILRCVPISNHLYFYWYRQILGQKVEFLVSFYNNEISEKSEIFDDQFSVERPDGSNFTLKIRSTKLEDSAMYFCASNARTDSYEQYFGPGTRLTVT.

This chain joins TRBV7-9 and TRBJ1-3; D is unclear. The CDR3 has 16 residues. V was trimmed by 1 base and J by 0 bases, leaving 10 bases between them. Per the germline V gene, CDR1 is SEHNR and CDR2 is FQNEAQ (reference sequence). The CDR3 region is CASSLDRFSSGNTIYF. The CDR3, as DNA: TGTGCCAGCAGCTTAGACCGATTTAGCTCTGGAAACACCATATATTTT.

The rearrangement links TRBV6-5 to TRBJ2-7; possibly TRBD2 for D (6 bases). Germline V gene data show CDR1 as MNHEY and CDR2 as SVGAGI. Trimming pared 6 bases from V and 6 bases from J, leaving 21 bases between. CDR3 length: 15 amino acids. This CDR3 is CASRQGWDSYGEQYF. The CDR3 coding sequence is TGTGCCAGCAGGCAGGGCTGGGACTCCTACGGCGAGCAGTACTTC.

The chain carries TRBV28 and TRBJ2-2, with 9 bases fitting TRBD1. Germline V gives CDR1 MDHEN, CDR2 SYDVKM. After removal of 5 bases from V and 1 base from J, the junction contained 11 bases not matched to a gene. CDR3 length: 18 residues. CDR3 DNA sequence: TGTGCCAGCAGTACCGGGACAGGGCCGATCTTGAACACCGGGGAGCTGTTTTTT. Translating gives CASSTGTGPILNTGELFF.